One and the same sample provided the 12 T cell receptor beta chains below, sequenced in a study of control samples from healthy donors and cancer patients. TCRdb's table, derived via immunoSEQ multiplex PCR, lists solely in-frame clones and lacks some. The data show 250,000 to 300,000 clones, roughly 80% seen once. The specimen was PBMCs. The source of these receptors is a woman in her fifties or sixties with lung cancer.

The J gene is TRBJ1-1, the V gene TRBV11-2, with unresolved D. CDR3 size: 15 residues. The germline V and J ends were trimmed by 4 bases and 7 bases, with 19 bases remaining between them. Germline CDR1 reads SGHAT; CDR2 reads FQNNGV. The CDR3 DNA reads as TGTGCCAGCAGCTCCACTTGGATTCGCCGTAGTGAAGCTTTCTTT. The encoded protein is CASSSTWIRRSEAFF.

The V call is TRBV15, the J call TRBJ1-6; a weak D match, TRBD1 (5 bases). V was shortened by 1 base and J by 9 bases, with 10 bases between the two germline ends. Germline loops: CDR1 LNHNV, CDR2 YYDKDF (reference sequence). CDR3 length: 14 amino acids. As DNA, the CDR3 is TGTGCCACCAGCAGAGTGGGGGTGCGTTCACCCCTCCACTTT. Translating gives CATSRVGVRSPLHF.

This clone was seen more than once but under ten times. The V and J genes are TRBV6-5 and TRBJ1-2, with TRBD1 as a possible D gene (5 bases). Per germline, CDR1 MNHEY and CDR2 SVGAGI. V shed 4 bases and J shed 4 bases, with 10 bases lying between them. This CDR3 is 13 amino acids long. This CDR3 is CASSLAGTYGYTF. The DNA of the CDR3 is TGTGCCAGCAGTTTAGCAGGGACCTATGGCTACACCTTC.

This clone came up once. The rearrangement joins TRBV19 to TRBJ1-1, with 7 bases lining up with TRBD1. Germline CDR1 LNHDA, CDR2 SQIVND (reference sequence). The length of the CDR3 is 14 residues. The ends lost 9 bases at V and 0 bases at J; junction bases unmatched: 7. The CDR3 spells CASKTTGLNTEAFF. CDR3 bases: TGTGCCAGCAAGACGACAGGGTTGAACACTGAAGCTTTCTTT. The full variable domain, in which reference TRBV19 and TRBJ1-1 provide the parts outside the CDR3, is DGGITQSPKYLFRKEGQNVTLSCEQNLNHDAMYWYRQDPGQGLRLIYYSQIVNDFQKGDIAEGYSVSREKKESFPLTVTSAQKNPTAFYLCASKTTGLNTEAFFGQGTRLTVV.

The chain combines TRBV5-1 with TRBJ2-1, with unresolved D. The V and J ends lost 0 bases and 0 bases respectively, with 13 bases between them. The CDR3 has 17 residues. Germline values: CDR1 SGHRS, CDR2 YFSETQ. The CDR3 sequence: CASSLEVSPGSYNEQFF. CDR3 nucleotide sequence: TGCGCCAGCAGCTTGGAGGTTAGCCCCGGCTCCTACAATGAGCAGTTCTTC.

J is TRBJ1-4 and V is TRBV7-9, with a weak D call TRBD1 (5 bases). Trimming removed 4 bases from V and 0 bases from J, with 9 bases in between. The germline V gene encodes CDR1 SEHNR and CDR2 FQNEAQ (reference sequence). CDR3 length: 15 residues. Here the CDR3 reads CASSSRTTTNEKLFF. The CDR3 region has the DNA TGTGCCAGCAGCTCCCGGACAACAACTAATGAAAAACTGTTTTTT. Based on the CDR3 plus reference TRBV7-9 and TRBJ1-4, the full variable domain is DTGVSQNPRHKITKRGQNVTFRCDPISEHNRLYWYRQTLGQGPEFLTYFQNEAQLEKSRLLSDRFSAERPKGSFSTLEIQRTEQGDSAMYLCASSSRTTTNEKLFFGSGTQLSVL.

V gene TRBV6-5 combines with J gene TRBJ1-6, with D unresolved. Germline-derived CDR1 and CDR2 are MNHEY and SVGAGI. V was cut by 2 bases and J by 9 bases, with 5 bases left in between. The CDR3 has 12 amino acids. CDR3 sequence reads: CASSYRSSPLHF. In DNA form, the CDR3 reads TGTGCCAGCAGTTACCGTAGTTCACCCCTCCACTTT.

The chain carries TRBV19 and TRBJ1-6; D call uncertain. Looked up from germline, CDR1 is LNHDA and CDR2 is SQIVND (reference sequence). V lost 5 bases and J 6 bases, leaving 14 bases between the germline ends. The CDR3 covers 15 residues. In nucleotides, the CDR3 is TGTGCCAGTAGTCTGGGCCGACCGGGTAATTCACCCCTCCACTTT. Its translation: CASSLGRPGNSPLHF.

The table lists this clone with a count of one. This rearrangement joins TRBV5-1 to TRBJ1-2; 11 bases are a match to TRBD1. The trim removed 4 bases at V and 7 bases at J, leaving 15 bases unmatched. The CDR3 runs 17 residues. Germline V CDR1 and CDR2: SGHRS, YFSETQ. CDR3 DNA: TGCGCCAGCAGCCTGGACCCAAGGACAGGGGGCATCTCTGGCTACACCTTC. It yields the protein CASSLDPRTGGISGYTF.

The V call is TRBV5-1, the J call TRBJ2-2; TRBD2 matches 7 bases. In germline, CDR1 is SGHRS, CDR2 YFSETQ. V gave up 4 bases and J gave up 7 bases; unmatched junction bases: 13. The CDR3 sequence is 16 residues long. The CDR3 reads CASSLERLALGGELFF. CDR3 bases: TGCGCCAGCAGCCTCGAACGACTAGCCCTCGGCGGGGAGCTGTTTTTT.

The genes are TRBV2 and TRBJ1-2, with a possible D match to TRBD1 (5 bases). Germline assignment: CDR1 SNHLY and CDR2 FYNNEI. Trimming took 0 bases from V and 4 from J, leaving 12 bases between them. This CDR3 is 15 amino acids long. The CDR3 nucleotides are TGTGCCAGCAGTGAAGCGCGGGGCGGGGGCTATGGCTACACCTTC. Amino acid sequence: CASSEARGGGYGYTF.

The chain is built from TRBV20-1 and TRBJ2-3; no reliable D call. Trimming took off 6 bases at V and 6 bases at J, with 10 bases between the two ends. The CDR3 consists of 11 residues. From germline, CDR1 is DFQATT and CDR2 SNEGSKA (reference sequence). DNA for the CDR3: TGCAGTGCCCAAGGGTACGATACGCAGTATTTT. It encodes CSAQGYDTQYF.